This TCR beta chain is from a study of T-cell memory formation after mild COVID-19 (dated by TCRdb to the early 2020s). At the level of the whole study: TCR sequence clusters from the two donors were found to be largely donor specific. Longitudinal TCRalpha and TCRbeta repertoire sequencing tracked T-cell clones expanding and contracting after mild COVID-19 in a couple of donors. The cohort was made up of two young adult volunteers, one female and one male, who were previously healthy.

The germline V gene gives CDR1 as MNHEY and CDR2 as SVGAGI. After removal of 6 bases from V and 8 bases from J, the junction retains 7 bases not matched to a gene. From its cysteine to its phenylalanine, the CDR3 spans 13 amino acids. Of all the DNA, just the CDR3 is kept, 39 bases in frame from base 1. This clonotype was observed a few times. Its specific antigen is unknown. The record has no base qualities; no much larger clone is one base away. Results and caveats for the whole study, not just this receptor: Contracting CD4+ clones were located mainly in the CM and EM memory subsets, whereas CD8+ clones were found to be enriched in EMRA. SARS-CoV-2 specificity of the second-wave clones peaking on day 37 was not confirmed. Only a couple of mild cases were covered by the study, and larger cohorts that include severe cases with pre-infection samples were considered necessary. Some responding clones were detected in pre-infection memory, which suggested that pre-existing cross-reactive memory T cells had joined the SARS-CoV-2 response. From day 15 to 85, contracting clones showed balanced CD4/CD8 phenotypes, whereas a second wave of clones that expanded from day 15 to 37 leaned towards CD4+.

PBMCs were isolated by Ficoll-Paque density gradient centrifugation. Sequencing instrument: Illumina NovaSeq 6000. cDNA libraries for TCRalpha and TCRbeta were prepared by 5'RACE using constant-segment primers, with sample barcodes and unique molecular identifiers added. RNA was extracted from every sample with Trizol reagent. Libraries were amplified in two PCR steps, with a second sample barcode and Illumina TruSeq adapters added in the second step. The libraries were sequenced on an Illumina NovaSeq using 2 x 150 bp paired-end reads. As for how the authors treated the data: With migec v1.2.7, reads were demultiplexed and then collapsed into UMI-guided consensus sequences. Using mixcr v2.1.11, UMI consensuses were aligned to TRA and TRB V and J templates and then assembled into clonotypes. Expanded or contracted clonotypes were those called significant by both edgeR and NoisET, with noise models trained on biological replicates. For edgeR calls, the thresholds were a false discovery rate-adjusted p below 0.01 and a log2 fold-change of 1. As an exploratory analysis of dynamics, max-normalized trajectories of the 1000 most abundant clonotypes were examined with PCA combined with hierarchical clustering. Separately sequenced CD4+ and CD8+ repertoires were used to assign a CD4 or CD8 phenotype to each responding clone. TCRdb applied fastp at Q25 and MiXCR to the public reads, then kept only in-frame beta chains. Here each entry gathers all rows of one CDR3 protein and keeps the most common genes and DNA. V and J calls and clone size were set by TCRdb, not the authors. The sample table holds a few hundred thousand distinct CDR3 sequences, of which approximately 16% were seen once. The ten largest clones capture around 23% of the sample.

The receptor comes from a young man who had mild COVID-19 (a few samples of this study predate the infection). The sample titles of this study are shuffled in the database, so cell type and time point are left out; the donor was told from shared clones. The sequencing sample was made of PBMCs or a T cell subset sorted from them (not recorded which). The V and J segments used are TRBV6-5 and TRBJ2-1, and TRBD1 matches 7 of the central bases. The base sequence is TGTGCCAGCAGGACAGGGTCTAGCCATGAGCAGTTCTTC. This gives the protein CASRTGSSHEQFF.